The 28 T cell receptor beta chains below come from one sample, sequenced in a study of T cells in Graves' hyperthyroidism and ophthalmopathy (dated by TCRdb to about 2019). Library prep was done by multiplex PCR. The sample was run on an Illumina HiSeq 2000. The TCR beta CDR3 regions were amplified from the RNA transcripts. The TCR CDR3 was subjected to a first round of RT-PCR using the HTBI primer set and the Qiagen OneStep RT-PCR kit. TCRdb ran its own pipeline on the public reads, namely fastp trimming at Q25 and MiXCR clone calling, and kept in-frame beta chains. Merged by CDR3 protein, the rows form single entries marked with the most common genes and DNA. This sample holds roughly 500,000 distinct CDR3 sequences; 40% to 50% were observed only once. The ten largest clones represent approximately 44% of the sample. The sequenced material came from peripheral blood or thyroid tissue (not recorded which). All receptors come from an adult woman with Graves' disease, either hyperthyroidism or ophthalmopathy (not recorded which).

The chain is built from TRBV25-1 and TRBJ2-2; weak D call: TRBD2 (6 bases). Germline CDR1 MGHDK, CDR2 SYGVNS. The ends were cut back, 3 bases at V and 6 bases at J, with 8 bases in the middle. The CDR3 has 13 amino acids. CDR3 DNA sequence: TGTGCCAGCAGTGAGGGAGGAGCCGGGGAGCTGTTTTTT. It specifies CASSEGGAGELFF.

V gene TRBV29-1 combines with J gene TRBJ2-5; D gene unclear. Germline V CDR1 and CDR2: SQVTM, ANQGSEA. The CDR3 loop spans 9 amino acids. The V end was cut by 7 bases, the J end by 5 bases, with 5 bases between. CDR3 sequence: CSGMETQYF. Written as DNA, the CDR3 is TGCAGCGGGATGGAGACCCAGTACTTC.

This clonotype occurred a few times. The CDR3 loop reads CASSQVMTGSTEAFF. The CDR3 DNA follows: TGCGCCAGCAGCCAAGTTATGACAGGGAGCACTGAAGCTTTCTTT. The rearrangement uses TRBV4-1 and TRBJ1-1; TRBD1 matches 7 bases. V was pared by 1 base and J by 4 bases, with 6 bases of the junction left unmatched. The germline V gene encodes CDR1 MGHRA and CDR2 YSYEKL. This CDR3 has 15 amino acids.

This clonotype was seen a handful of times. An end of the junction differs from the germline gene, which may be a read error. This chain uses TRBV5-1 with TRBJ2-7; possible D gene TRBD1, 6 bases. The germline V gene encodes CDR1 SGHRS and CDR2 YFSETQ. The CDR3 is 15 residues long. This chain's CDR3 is CASSPRDTLSYEHYF. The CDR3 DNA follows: TGCGCCAGCAGCCCACGGGACACCCTCTCCTACGAGCATTACTTC.

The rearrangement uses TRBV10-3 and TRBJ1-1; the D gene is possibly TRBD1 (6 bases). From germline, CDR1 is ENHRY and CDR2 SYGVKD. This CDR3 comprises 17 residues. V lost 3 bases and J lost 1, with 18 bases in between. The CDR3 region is CAISDVGAGAENTEAFF. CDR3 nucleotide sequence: TGTGCCATCAGTGACGTCGGTGCGGGGGCTGAGAACACTGAAGCTTTCTTT.

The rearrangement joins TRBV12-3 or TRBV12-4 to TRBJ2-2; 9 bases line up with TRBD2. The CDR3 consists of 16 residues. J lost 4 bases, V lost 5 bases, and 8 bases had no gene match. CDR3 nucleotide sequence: TGTGCCAGCAGTCCGGGTGTAGCGGGAGTCACCGGGGAGCTGTTTTTT. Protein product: CASSPGVAGVTGELFF.

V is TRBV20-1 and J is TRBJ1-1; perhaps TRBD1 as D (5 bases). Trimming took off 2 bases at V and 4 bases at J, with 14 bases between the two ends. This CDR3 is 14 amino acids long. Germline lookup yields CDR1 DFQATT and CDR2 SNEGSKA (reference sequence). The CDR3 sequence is CSARRGGFGTEAFF. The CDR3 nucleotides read TGCAGTGCTAGACGGGGGGGGTTTGGCACTGAAGCTTTCTTT.

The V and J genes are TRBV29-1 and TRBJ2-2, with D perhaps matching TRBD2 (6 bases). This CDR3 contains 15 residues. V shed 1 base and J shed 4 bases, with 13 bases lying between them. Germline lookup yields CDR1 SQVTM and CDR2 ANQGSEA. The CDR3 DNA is TGCAGCGTTGAAGGGATTAGCGGTTCCACCGGGGAGCTGTTTTTT. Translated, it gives CSVEGISGSTGELFF.

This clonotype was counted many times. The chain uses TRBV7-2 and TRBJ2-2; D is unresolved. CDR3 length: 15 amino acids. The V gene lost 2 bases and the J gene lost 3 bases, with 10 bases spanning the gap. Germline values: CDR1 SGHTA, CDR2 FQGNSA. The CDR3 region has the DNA TGTGCCAGCAGCTTAAAGGGAAGGGACACCGGGGAGCTGTTTTTT. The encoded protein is CASSLKGRDTGELFF.

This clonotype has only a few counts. The CDR3 reads CSVEVLRANYGYTF. The CDR3 DNA reads TGCAGCGTTGAAGTCCTCAGGGCCAACTATGGCTACACCTTC. The chain is built from TRBV29-1 and TRBJ1-2, with a tentative D call TRBD1 (5 bases). This CDR3 contains 14 residues. Looked up from germline, CDR1 is SQVTM and CDR2 is ANQGSEA. V gave up 1 base and J gave up 2 bases, with 11 bases separating them.

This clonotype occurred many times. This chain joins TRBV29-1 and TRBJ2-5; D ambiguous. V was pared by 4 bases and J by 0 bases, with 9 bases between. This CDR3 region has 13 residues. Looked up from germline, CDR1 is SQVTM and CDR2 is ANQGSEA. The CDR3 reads CSVGDPYQETQYF. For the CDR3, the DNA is TGCAGCGTTGGTGACCCGTACCAAGAGACCCAGTACTTC.

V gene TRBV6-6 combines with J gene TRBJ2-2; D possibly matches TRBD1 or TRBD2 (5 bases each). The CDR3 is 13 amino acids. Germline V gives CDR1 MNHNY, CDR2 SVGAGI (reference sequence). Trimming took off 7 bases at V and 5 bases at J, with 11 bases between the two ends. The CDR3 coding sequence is TGTGCCAGCACCACTGGGGGTACCGGGGAGCTGTTTTTT. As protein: CASTTGGTGELFF.

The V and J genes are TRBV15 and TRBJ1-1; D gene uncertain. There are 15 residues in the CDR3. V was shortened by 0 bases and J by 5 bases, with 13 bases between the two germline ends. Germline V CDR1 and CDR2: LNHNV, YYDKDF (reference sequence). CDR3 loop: CATSRDEVLWTEAFF. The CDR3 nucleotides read TGTGCCACCAGCAGAGATGAGGTTTTGTGGACTGAAGCTTTCTTT.

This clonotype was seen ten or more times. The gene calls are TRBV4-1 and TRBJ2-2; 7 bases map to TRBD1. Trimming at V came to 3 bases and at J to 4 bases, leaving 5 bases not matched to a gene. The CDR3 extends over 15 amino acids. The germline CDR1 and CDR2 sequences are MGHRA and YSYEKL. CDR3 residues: CASSHRDSSTGELFF. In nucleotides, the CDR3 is TGCGCCAGCAGCCACCGGGACAGCTCCACCGGGGAGCTGTTTTTT.

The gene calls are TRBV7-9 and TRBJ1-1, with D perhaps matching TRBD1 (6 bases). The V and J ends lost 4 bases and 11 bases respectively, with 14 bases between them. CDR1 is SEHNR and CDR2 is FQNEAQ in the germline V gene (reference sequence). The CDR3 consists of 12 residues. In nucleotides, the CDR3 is TGTGCCAGCAGCTCTGACAGGCAAGCGGCTTTCTTT. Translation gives CASSSDRQAAFF.

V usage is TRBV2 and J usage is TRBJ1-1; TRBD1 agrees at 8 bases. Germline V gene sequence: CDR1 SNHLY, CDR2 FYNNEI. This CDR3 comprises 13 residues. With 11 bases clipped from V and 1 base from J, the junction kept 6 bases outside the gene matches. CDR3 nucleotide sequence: TGTGCCGGAAGGACAGGGTCGAACACTGAAGCTTTCTTT. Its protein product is CAGRTGSNTEAFF.

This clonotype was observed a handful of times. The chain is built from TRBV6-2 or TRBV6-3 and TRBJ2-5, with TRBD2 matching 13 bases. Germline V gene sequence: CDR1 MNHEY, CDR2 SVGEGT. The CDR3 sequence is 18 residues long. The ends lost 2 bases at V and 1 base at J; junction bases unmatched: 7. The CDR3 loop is CASSYRVGTSGTQETQYF. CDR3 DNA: TGTGCCAGCAGTTACCGCGTGGGGACTAGCGGGACCCAAGAGACCCAGTACTTC.

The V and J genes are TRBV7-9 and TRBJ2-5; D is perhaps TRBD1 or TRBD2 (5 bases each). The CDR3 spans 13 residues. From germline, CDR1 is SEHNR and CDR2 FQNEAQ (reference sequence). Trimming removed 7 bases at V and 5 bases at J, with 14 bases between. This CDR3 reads CASIPTGRETQYF. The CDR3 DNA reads TGTGCCAGCATCCCAACGGGGCGTGAGACCCAGTACTTC.

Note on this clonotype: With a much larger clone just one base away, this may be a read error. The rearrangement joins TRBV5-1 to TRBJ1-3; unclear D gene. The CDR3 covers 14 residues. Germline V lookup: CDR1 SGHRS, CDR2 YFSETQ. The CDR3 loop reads CASSEGLGGSTIYF. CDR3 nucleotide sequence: TGCGCCAGCAGCGAAGGACTTGGTGGAAGCACCATATATTTT. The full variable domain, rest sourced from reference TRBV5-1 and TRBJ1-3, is KAGVTQTPRYLIKTRGQQVTLSCSPISGHRSVSWYQQTPGQGLQFLFEYFSETQRNKGNFPGRFSGRQFSNSRSEMNVSTLELGDSALYLCASSEGLGGSTIYFGEGSWLTVV.

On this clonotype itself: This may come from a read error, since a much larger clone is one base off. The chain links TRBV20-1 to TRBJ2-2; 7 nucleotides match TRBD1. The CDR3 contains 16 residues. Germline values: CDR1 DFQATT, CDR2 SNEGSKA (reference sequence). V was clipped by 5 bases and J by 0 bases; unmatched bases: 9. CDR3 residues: CSACLPTGSNTGELFF. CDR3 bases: TGCAGTGCTTGCCTACCGACAGGGTCGAACACCGGGGAGCTGTTTTTT.

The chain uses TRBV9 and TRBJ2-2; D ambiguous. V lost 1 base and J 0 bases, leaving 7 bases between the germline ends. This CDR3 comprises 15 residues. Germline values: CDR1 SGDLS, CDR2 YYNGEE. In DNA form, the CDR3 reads TGTGCCAGCAGCGTACTAGGGACGAACACCGGGGAGCTGTTTTTT. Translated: CASSVLGTNTGELFF.

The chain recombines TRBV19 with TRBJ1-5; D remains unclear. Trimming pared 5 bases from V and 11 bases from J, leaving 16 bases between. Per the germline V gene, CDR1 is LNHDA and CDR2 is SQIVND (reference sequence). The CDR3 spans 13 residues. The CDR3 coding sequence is TGTGCCAGTAGTTCCACTCTGGATCGGTCCCAGCATTTT. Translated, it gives CASSSTLDRSQHF.

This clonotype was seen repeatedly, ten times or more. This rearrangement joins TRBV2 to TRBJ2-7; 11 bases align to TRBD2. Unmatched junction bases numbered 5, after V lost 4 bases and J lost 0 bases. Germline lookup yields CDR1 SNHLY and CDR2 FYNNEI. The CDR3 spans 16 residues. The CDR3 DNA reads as TGTGCCAGCAGTGTAGGGACTAGCGGAGACTCCTACGAGCAGTACTTC. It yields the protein CASSVGTSGDSYEQYF.

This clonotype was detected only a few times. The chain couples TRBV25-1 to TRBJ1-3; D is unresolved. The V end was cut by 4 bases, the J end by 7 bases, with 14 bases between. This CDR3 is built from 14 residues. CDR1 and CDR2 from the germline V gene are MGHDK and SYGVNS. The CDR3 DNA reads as TGTGCCAGCAGTGCTGACGGCGGGCGGAACACCATATATTTT. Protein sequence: CASSADGGRNTIYF.

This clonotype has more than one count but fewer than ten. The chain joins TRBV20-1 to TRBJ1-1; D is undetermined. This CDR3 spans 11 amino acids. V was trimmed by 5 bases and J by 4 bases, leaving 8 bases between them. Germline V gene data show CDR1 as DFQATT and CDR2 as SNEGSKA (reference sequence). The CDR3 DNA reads TGCAGTGCTGGGATGGGCACTGAAGCTTTCTTT. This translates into CSAGMGTEAFF.

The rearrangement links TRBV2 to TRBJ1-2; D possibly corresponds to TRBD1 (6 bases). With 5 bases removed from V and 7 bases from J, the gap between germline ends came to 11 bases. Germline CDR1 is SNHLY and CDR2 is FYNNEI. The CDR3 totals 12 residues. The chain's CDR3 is CASSQGRRGYTF. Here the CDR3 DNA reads TGTGCCAGCAGTCAGGGGCGGCGTGGCTACACCTTC.

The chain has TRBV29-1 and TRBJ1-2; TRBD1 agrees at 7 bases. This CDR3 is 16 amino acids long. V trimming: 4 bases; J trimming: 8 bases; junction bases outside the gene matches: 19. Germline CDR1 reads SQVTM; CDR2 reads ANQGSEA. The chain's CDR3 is CSVAGGGRGYYVGYTF. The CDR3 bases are TGCAGCGTTGCAGGGGGGGGGCGGGGGTATTACGTGGGCTACACCTTC.

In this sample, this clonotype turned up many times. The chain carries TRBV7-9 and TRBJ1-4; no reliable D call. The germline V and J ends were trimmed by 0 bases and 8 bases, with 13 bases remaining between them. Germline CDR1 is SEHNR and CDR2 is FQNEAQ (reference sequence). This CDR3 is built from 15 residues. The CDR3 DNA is TGTGCCAGCAGCTTAGCGTCGGGCGTTGGGGAAAAACTGTTTTTT. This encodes CASSLASGVGEKLFF.